These 32 T cell receptor beta chains were sequenced from one sample in a study of siplizumab effects on memory and regulatory T cells. Data came from immunoSEQ multiplex PCR; TCRdb stores just in-frame clones and leaves some out. The sample holds tens of thousands of clones, about 93% seen once. The sequenced sample consisted of non-Treg CD4+ T cells sorted from blood. These receptors originate from a human donor in good health.

The chain has TRBV2 and TRBJ2-7; tentative D call: TRBD1 (6 bases). Deletions cut 0 bases from V and 6 bases from J, with 15 bases between. The germline CDR1 and CDR2 sequences are SNHLY and FYNNEI. The CDR3 sequence is 15 residues long. The CDR3 DNA reads TGTGCCAGCAGTGAAGCGCTGTGGGTAGGGGGCGAGCAGTACTTC. Its protein is CASSEALWVGGEQYF.

The chain employs TRBV30 and TRBJ1-4; TRBD1 matches at 8 bases. CDR3 length: 16 amino acids. From germline, CDR1 is GTSNPN and CDR2 SVGIG (reference sequence). V shed 8 bases and J 3 bases; nucleotides not matched to a gene: 14. The CDR3 is CAGGPGQATANEKLFF. The CDR3 DNA sequence: TGTGCCGGGGGACCGGGACAGGCGACGGCTAATGAAAAACTGTTTTTT.

The chain joins TRBV19 to TRBJ2-2; 8 positions agree with TRBD2. V lost 7 bases to trimming and J lost 3 bases; unmatched junction nucleotides: 7. Germline CDR1 and CDR2: LNHDA and SQIVND (reference sequence). The CDR3 loop spans 15 amino acids. CDR3: CASTSGRTYTGELFF. CDR3 sequence (DNA): TGTGCCAGTACTAGCGGGCGAACCTACACCGGGGAGCTGTTTTTT. The entire variable domain, with the rest obtained from reference TRBV19 and TRBJ2-2, is as follows: DGGITQSPKYLFRKEGQNVTLSCEQNLNHDAMYWYRQDPGQGLRLIYYSQIVNDFQKGDIAEGYSVSREKKESFPLTVTSAQKNPTAFYLCASTSGRTYTGELFFGEGSRLTVL.

V is TRBV18 and J is TRBJ1-2, with TRBD1 as a possible D gene (5 bases). The V end was cut by 2 bases, the J end by 6 bases, with 13 bases between. The CDR3 has 14 amino acids. Germline V lookup: CDR1 KGHSH, CDR2 LQKENI. Here the CDR3 reads CASSPTREQNGYTF. The CDR3 region has the DNA TGTGCCAGCTCACCAACCAGGGAACAAAATGGCTACACCTTC.

The chain combines TRBV29-1 with TRBJ2-1; 8 nucleotides align to TRBD2. J lost 4 bases, V lost 5 bases, and 4 bases had no gene match. The V gene's germline CDR1 is SQVTM and CDR2 ANQGSEA. There are 13 residues in the CDR3. CDR3 residues: CSVQGTSYNEQFF. The DNA of the CDR3 is TGCAGCGTTCAGGGGACTAGTTACAATGAGCAGTTCTTC.

This chain uses TRBV7-2 with TRBJ2-3; D remains unclear. V was trimmed by 0 bases and J by 2 bases, leaving 6 bases between them. The CDR3 has 14 residues. Germline V gives CDR1 SGHTA, CDR2 FQGNSA. The CDR3 sequence: CASSLAGSTDTQYF. The CDR3 region has the DNA TGTGCCAGCAGCTTAGCGGGGTCCACAGATACGCAGTATTTT.

The chain is built from TRBV7-3 and TRBJ2-3; D remains unclear. The germline CDR1 and CDR2 sequences are SGHTA and FQGTGA. The CDR3 spans 16 residues. V was cut by 0 bases and J by 0 bases, with 10 bases left in between. CDR3 sequence: CASSLTPVSSTDTQYF. Written as DNA, the CDR3 is TGTGCCAGCAGCTTAACGCCAGTTTCTAGCACAGATACGCAGTATTTT.

V gene TRBV6-5 combines with J gene TRBJ1-1; unclear D gene. The germline V gene encodes CDR1 MNHEY and CDR2 SVGAGI. This CDR3 has 14 residues. V dropped 0 bases and J dropped 1 base, with 6 bases sitting between them. The CDR3 loop is CASSYSYGNTEAFF. The CDR3 DNA reads as TGTGCCAGCAGTTACTCGTACGGGAACACTGAAGCTTTCTTT.

In its sample, this clone was seen once. The chain links TRBV19 to TRBJ1-2; the match to TRBD1 covers 10 bases. The V gene's germline CDR1 is LNHDA and CDR2 SQIVND (reference sequence). This CDR3 comprises 15 residues. The J segment lost 2 bases and the V segment lost 4 bases, leaving 4 bases of the junction unmatched. As DNA, the CDR3 is TGTGCCAGTAGTACCCAGACAGGGGGCAACTATGGCTACACCTTC. Translation: CASSTQTGGNYGYTF.

The rearrangement uses TRBV28 and TRBJ1-1; D remains unclear. With 6 bases removed from V and 7 bases from J, the gap between germline ends came to 15 bases. CDR1 is MDHEN, CDR2 SYDVKM, per germline. There are 13 residues in the CDR3. The CDR3 here is CASSRIGGVEAFF. The DNA of the CDR3 is TGTGCCAGCAGCCGAATCGGCGGGGTTGAAGCTTTCTTT.

The chain uses TRBV4-2 and TRBJ1-3; the D is unclear. Trimming cost V 1 base and J 1 base, with 8 bases left between them. CDR1 and CDR2 from the germline V gene are LGHNA and YNFKEQ. The CDR3 consists of 15 residues. The CDR3 loop reads CASSQVGNSGNTIYF. The CDR3 DNA follows: TGTGCCAGCAGCCAAGTAGGGAATTCTGGAAACACCATATATTTT.

CDR3 nucleotides: TGTGCCAGCAGCCCGAGCATTGGACAGGGGTGGAATGAGCAGTTCTTC. Translated: CASSPSIGQGWNEQFF. V is TRBV9 and J is TRBJ2-1; 9 nucleotides match TRBD1. Germline V CDR1 and CDR2: SGDLS, YYNGEE. The CDR3 covers 16 residues. The J segment lost 7 bases and the V segment lost 4 bases, leaving 12 bases of the junction unmatched.

This chain uses TRBV2 with TRBJ2-7, with a possible D match to TRBD2 (5 bases). Per the germline V gene, CDR1 is SNHLY and CDR2 is FYNNEI. Trimming stripped 6 bases from V and 4 bases from J, with 10 bases between. The CDR3 length is 12 residues. CDR3 loop: CASSSAAYEQYF. CDR3 in DNA: TGTGCCAGCAGCTCAGCGGCTTACGAGCAGTACTTC.

The V and J genes are TRBV6-1 and TRBJ1-6; D is unclear. The germline V and J ends were trimmed by 0 bases and 5 bases, with 8 bases remaining between them. Germline CDR1 is MNHNS and CDR2 is SASEGT. The CDR3 sequence is 15 residues long. CDR3 bases: TGTGCCAGCAGTGAAGCGCCGGGCCATAATTCACCCCTCCACTTT. Translating it yields CASSEAPGHNSPLHF.

The V call is TRBV7-9, the J call TRBJ1-5, with D perhaps matching TRBD1 (5 bases). Trimming removed 1 base from V and 6 bases from J, with 10 bases in between. The germline gives CDR1 SEHNR, CDR2 FQNEAQ (reference sequence). The CDR3 extends over 14 amino acids. The CDR3 sequence: CASSLGWDPQPQHF. CDR3 nucleotide sequence: TGTGCCAGCAGCTTAGGGTGGGACCCTCAGCCCCAGCATTTT.

The chain is built from TRBV6-5 and TRBJ2-1, with 7 nucleotides matching TRBD2. CDR1 MNHEY and CDR2 SVGAGI come from the germline V gene. With V trimmed by 4 bases and J by 4 bases, 7 bases remained unmatched. This CDR3 comprises 15 residues. Here the CDR3 DNA reads TGTGCCAGCAGTTTCACTCTAGCGGTGTACAATGAGCAGTTCTTC. Its translation is CASSFTLAVYNEQFF.

The V gene is TRBV4-3, the J gene TRBJ2-3, with 8 nucleotides matching TRBD2. The CDR3 has 13 amino acids. Germline trimming cut 4 bases from V and 4 bases from J; bases unmatched to any gene: 1. Germline loops: CDR1 LGHNA, CDR2 YSLEER. The CDR3 loop is CASSPTSADTQYF. The CDR3 DNA reads as TGCGCCAGCAGCCCGACTAGCGCAGATACGCAGTATTTT.

The rearrangement joins TRBV19 to TRBJ1-1, with 9 nucleotides matching TRBD1. Trimming took 3 bases from V and 5 from J; bases not matched to a gene: 4. The CDR3 has 14 residues. Germline V CDR1 and CDR2: LNHDA, SQIVND (reference sequence). This CDR3 reads CASSITGGWTEAFF. The CDR3, as DNA: TGTGCCAGTAGTATCACAGGGGGCTGGACTGAAGCTTTCTTT.

The rearrangement links TRBV5-1 to TRBJ2-1; no clear D. V was shortened by 1 base and J by 4 bases, with 9 bases between the two germline ends. There are 14 residues in the CDR3. CDR1 is SGHRS, CDR2 YFSETQ, per germline. In DNA, the CDR3 is TGCGCCAGCAGCTTGTATACAAATTACAATGAGCAGTTCTTC. Translation: CASSLYTNYNEQFF.

This clone occurred once. The DNA of the CDR3 is TGTGCCAGCAGCTTGGAAATTGGGAAGCAGTACTTC. Translating it yields CASSLEIGKQYF. V usage is TRBV5-5 and J usage is TRBJ2-7, with D uncertain. The V gene lost 0 bases and the J gene lost 8 bases, with 9 bases spanning the gap. Per the germline V gene, CDR1 is SGHKS and CDR2 is YYEKEE (reference sequence). This CDR3 has 12 residues.

The J gene is TRBJ1-2, the V gene TRBV23-1; 8 bases agree with TRBD1. TRBV23-1 is labeled an ORF, and its function is uncertain. The CDR3 is 15 amino acids. The V gene end was trimmed by 11 bases and the J gene end by 1 base; junction bases not matched to a gene: 12. The CDR3 protein is CAGTPPTGVNYGYTF. CDR3 sequence (DNA): TGCGCCGGAACGCCGCCGACAGGGGTTAACTATGGCTACACCTTC.

This chain connects TRBV9 to TRBJ2-3, with 11 bases lining up with TRBD2. From germline, CDR1 is SGDLS and CDR2 YYNGEE. Unmatched junction bases numbered 10, after V lost 0 bases and J lost 7 bases. The CDR3 length is 17 residues. The CDR3 here is CASSVASSGGPGNTQYF. The DNA for the CDR3 is TGTGCCAGCAGCGTAGCGTCTAGCGGGGGGCCTGGGAATACGCAGTATTTT.

This clone was seen a few times. In DNA, the CDR3 is TGTGCCTGGAGTCACGTGGGAGGCTACACCTTC. Its protein product is CAWSHVGGYTF. This chain joins TRBV30 and TRBJ1-2; the D is unclear. The V gene lost 2 bases and the J gene lost 8 bases, with 9 bases spanning the gap. This CDR3 is built from 11 residues. Germline loops: CDR1 GTSNPN, CDR2 SVGIG (reference sequence). Full variable domain (outside the CDR3, taken from reference TRBV30 and TRBJ1-2): SQTIHQWPATLVQPVGSPLSLECTVEGTSNPNLYWYRQAAGRGLQLLFYSVGIGQISSEVPQNLSASRPQDRQFILSSKKLLLSDSGFYLCAWSHVGGYTFGSGTRLTVV.

The chain is built from TRBV5-4 and TRBJ1-4, with D uncertain. CDR3 length equals 14 residues. Per the germline V gene, CDR1 is SGHNT and CDR2 is YYREEE (reference sequence). With 4 bases removed from V and 5 bases from J, the gap between germline ends came to 12 bases. CDR3 in amino acids: CASSTGGRNEKLFF. The CDR3 DNA reads TGTGCCAGCAGCACCGGAGGTAGGAATGAAAAACTGTTTTTT. Variable domain in full (rest from reference TRBV5-4 and TRBJ1-4): ETGVTQSPTHLIKTRGQQVTLRCSSQSGHNTVSWYQQALGQGPQFIFQYYREEENGRGNFPPRFSGLQFPNYSSELNVNALELDDSALYLCASSTGGRNEKLFFGSGTQLSVL.

The chain combines TRBV5-1 with TRBJ2-5; D is ambiguous. From germline, CDR1 is SGHRS and CDR2 YFSETQ. CDR3 length: 11 amino acids. The V end was cut by 4 bases, the J end by 3 bases, with 4 bases between. The CDR3 reads CASSTEETQYF. In DNA, the CDR3 is TGCGCCAGCAGCACTGAAGAGACCCAGTACTTC.

This clone was detected once. The chain is built from TRBV11-2 and TRBJ1-6, with a weak D call TRBD1 (6 bases). The V and J ends lost 5 bases and 3 bases respectively, with 14 bases between them. The CDR3 covers 16 residues. The germline V gene encodes CDR1 SGHAT and CDR2 FQNNGV. This CDR3 is CASSVGGQNYNSPLHF. The CDR3 DNA reads TGTGCCAGCAGCGTGGGGGGGCAGAACTATAATTCACCCCTCCACTTT.

This rearrangement joins TRBV30 to TRBJ1-1, with TRBD1 identical over 8 bases. V shed 3 bases and J 1 base; nucleotides not matched to a gene: 10. CDR3 length equals 16 residues. The germline CDR1 and CDR2 sequences are GTSNPN and SVGIG (reference sequence). CDR3 in amino acids: CAWRDRAYFANTEAFF. DNA for the CDR3: TGTGCCTGGAGGGACAGGGCATATTTTGCGAACACTGAAGCTTTCTTT.

J is TRBJ1-1 and V is TRBV5-1, with D unresolved. The CDR3 covers 13 residues. The V end was cut by 2 bases, the J end by 0 bases, with 5 bases between. CDR1 is SGHRS and CDR2 is YFSETQ in the germline V gene. In DNA form, the CDR3 reads TGCGCCAGCAGCTTTAACATGAACACTGAAGCTTTCTTT. It codes for CASSFNMNTEAFF.

The V and J genes are TRBV6-5 and TRBJ1-2, with D possibly TRBD1 on 6 matching bases. CDR3 size: 13 residues. The V gene's germline CDR1 is MNHEY and CDR2 SVGAGI. V was trimmed by 6 bases and J by 7 bases, leaving 15 bases between them. The DNA of the CDR3 is TGTGCCAGCAGCAACCCACAGGGCTCTGGCTACACCTTC. Its protein is CASSNPQGSGYTF.

V usage is TRBV11-2 and J usage is TRBJ1-2; TRBD1 agrees at 10 bases. The J segment lost 8 bases and the V segment lost 1 base, leaving 4 bases of the junction unmatched. The germline V gene has CDR1 SGHAT and CDR2 FQNNGV. The CDR3 runs to 14 residues. CDR3: CASSLGGQGGGYTF. CDR3 DNA sequence: TGTGCCAGCAGCTTAGGAGGACAGGGGGGAGGCTACACCTTC.

A few counts support this clone. V is TRBV6-5 and J is TRBJ2-5, with D perhaps assigned TRBD1 or TRBD2 (5 bases each). Trimming cost V 4 bases and J 9 bases, with 18 bases left between them. This CDR3 has 14 amino acids. In germline, CDR1 is MNHEY, CDR2 SVGAGI. The DNA for the CDR3 is TGTGCCAGCAGTTCCGGGACGGGGAGATCGGCCCAGTACTTC. It encodes CASSSGTGRSAQYF.

The chain combines TRBV6-5 with TRBJ2-1; 10 nucleotides match TRBD2. Unmatched junction bases numbered 5, after V lost 4 bases and J lost 5 bases. Per germline, CDR1 MNHEY and CDR2 SVGAGI. The CDR3 is 15 amino acids. The CDR3 is CASSFPSGGNNEQFF. The CDR3 region has the DNA TGTGCCAGCAGTTTTCCTAGCGGGGGAAACAATGAGCAGTTCTTC.